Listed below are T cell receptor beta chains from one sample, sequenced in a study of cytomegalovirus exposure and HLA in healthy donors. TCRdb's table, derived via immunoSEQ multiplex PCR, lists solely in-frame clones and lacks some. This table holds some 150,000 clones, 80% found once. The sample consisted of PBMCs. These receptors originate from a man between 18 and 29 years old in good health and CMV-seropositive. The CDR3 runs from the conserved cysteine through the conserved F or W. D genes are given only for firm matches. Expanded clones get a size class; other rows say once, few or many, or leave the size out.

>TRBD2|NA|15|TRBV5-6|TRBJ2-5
TGTGCCAGCAGCTTTATATCGACTAGCAGAGAGACCCAGTACTTC
CASSFISTSRETQYF
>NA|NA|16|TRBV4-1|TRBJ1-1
TGCGCCAGCAGCCGAAAGGGCGGGGGGCGCTTCTCTGAAGCTTTCTTT
CASSRKGGGRFSEAFF
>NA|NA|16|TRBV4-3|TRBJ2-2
TGCGCCAGCAGCCAAGATTTAATCTTGGGGGCCGGGAGGTTGTTTTTT
CASSQDLILGAGRLFF
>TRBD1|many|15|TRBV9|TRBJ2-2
TGTGCCAGCAGCGCCATCAGACAGGGCACCGGGGAGCTGTTTTTT
CASSAIRQGTGELFF
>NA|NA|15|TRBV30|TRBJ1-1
TGTGCCTGGAGCGGGACACCTGGGGGGAACACTGAAGCTTTCTTT
CAWSGTPGGNTEAFF
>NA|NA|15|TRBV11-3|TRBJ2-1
TGTGCCAGCAGCTTAGATTGGGACACCTACAATGAGCAGTTCTTC
CASSLDWDTYNEQFF
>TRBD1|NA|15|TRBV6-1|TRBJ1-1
TGTGCCAGCAGAAACAGGGGGCAACAGGGCACTGAAGCTTTCTTT
CASRNRGQQGTEAFF
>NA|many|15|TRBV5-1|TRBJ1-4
TGCGCCAGCAGCGCTACAGTTGCAACTAATGAAAAACTGTTTTTT
CASSATVATNEKLFF
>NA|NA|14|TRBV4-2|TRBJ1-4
TGTGCCAGTCTGGATGGACGGGGGGATGAAAAACTGTTTTTT
CASLDGRGDEKLFF
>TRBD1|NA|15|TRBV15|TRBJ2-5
TGTGCCACCAGCATAACCAGGGGGCGTTGGGAGACCCAGTACTTC
CATSITRGRWETQYF
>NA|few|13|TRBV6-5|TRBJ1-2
TGTGCCAGCAGCCCTGGTAGGAGCTATGGCTACACCTTC
CASSPGRSYGYTF
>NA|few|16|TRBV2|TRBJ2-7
TGTGCCAGCAGCCCGGCAGGGGCCTATCTCTCCTACGAGCAGTACTTC
CASSPAGAYLSYEQYF
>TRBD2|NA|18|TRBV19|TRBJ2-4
TGTGCCAGTAGTATTCTAGCGGGAGAGGATTGGGCCAAAAACATTCAGTACTTC
CASSILAGEDWAKNIQYF
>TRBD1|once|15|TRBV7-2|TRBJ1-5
TGTGCCAGCAGCGTAGCCCCGGGACAGGGACAGCCCCAGCATTTT
CASSVAPGQGQPQHF
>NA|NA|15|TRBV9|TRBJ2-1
TGTGCCAGCAGCGTAGAAGGACTAACCTACAATGAGCAGTTCTTC
CASSVEGLTYNEQFF
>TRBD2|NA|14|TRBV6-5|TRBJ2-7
TGTGCCAGCAGTTACTATGGGAGGGCCTACGAGCAGTACTTC
CASSYYGRAYEQYF
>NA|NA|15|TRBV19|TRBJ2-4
TGTGCCAGTAGTATAGTAGGGGTTGGCAAAAACAGTCAGTACTTC
CASSIVGVGKNSQYF
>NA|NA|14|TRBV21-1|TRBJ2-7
TGTGCCAGCAGTAAGGGGGCCGGATCCTACGAGCAGTACTTC
CASSKGAGSYEQYF
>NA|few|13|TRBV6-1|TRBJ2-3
TGTGCCAGCAGTACCAGTAGCGCAGATACGCAGTATTTT
CASSTSSADTQYF
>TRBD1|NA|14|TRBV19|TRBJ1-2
TGTGCCAGTAGTGTTGGACAGGGGCACGATGGCTACACCTTC
CASSVGQGHDGYTF
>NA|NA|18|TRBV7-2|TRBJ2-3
TGTGCCAGCAGCTTTAAATTATGGGGACTCCTTAGCACAGATACGCAGTATTTT
CASSFKLWGLLSTDTQYF
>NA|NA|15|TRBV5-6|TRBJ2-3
TGTGCCAGCAGCCCCCTGACAGCTTACAAAGATACGCAGTATTTT
CASSPLTAYKDTQYF
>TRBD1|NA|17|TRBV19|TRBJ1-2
TGTGCCAGTAGGCAAGGGGACAGTTTAAGGGCTAACTATGGCTACACCTTC
CASRQGDSLRANYGYTF